What follows are 5 T cell receptor beta chains derived from one specimen sequenced in a study of T cells expressing NK-cell markers (dated by TCRdb to the early 2020s). The library was obtained by 5' RACE. TCRdb lists the instrument as Illumina HiSeq 2000. TCRdb reprocessed the reads; each CDR3 protein sequence makes one entry, and DNA is unavailable. The sample's clone listing holds a few hundred thousand distinct CDR3 sequences. The biggest ten clones account for roughly 5.2% of the sample. Source material: blood T cells: a sorted CD56 or NKG2C T cell subset, CD4+ or CD8+ T cells, or bulk PBMC T cells (not recorded which). These receptors came from a man aged 18-75 years in good health.

The chain couples TRBV5-6 to TRBJ2-5; TCRdb's D gene call, TRBD1, goes unchecked for lack of DNA. Germline V gene data show CDR1 as SGHDT and CDR2 as YYEEEE. The CDR3 spans 15 residues. CDR3 residues: CASSFWDRGIETQYF. Together with reference TRBV5-6 and TRBJ2-5, the CDR3 gives the full variable domain: DAGVTQSPTHLIKTRGQQVTLRCSPKSGHDTVSWYQQALGQGPQFIFQYYEEEERQRGNFPDRFSGHQFPNYSSELNVNALLLGDSALYLCASSFWDRGIETQYFGPGTRLLVL.

The rearrangement uses TRBV18 and TRBJ1-2; without DNA, the TCRdb call of TRBD1 cannot be checked. CDR1 and CDR2 (germline): KGHSH, LQKENI. The CDR3 has 16 residues. CDR3 region: CASSVAGSPANYGYTF.

The chain uses TRBV10-3 and TRBJ2-3. This CDR3 contains 13 residues. From germline, CDR1 is ENHRY and CDR2 SYGVKD. CDR3 region: CAISGLDTDTQYF.

The rearrangement links TRBV11-2 to TRBJ2-2; TCRdb proposes TRBD1, but this gene call is untestable without DNA. The CDR3 sequence is 15 residues long. Germline loops: CDR1 SGHAT, CDR2 FQNNGV. CDR3 sequence reads: CASSGGTGATGELFF. Variable domain in full (rest from reference TRBV11-2 and TRBJ2-2): EAGVAQSPRYKIIEKRQSVAFWCNPISGHATLYWYQQILGQGPKLLIQFQNNGVVDDSQLPKDRFSAERLKGVDSTLKIQPAKLEDSAVYLCASSGGTGATGELFFGEGSRLTVL.

The chain carries TRBV6-1 and TRBJ1-2. This CDR3 comprises 14 residues. CDR1 and CDR2 from the germline V gene are MNHNS and SASEGT. This CDR3 reads CASSANGANYGYTF.